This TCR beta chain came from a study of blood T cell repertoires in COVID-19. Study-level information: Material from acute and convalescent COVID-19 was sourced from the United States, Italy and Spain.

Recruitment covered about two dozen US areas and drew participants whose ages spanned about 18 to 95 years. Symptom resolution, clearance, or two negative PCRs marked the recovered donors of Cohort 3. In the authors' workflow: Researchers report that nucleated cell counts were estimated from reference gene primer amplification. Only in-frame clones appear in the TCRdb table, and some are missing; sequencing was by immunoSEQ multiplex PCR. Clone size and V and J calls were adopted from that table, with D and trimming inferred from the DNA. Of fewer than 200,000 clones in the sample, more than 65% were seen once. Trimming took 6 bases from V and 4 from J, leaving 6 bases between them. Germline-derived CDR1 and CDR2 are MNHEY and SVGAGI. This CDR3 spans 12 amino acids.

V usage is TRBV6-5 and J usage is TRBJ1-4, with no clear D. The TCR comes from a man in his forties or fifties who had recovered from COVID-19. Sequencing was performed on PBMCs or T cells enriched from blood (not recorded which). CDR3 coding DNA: TGTGCCAGCAGGAGGAATAATGAAAAACTGTTTTTT. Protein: CASRRNNEKLFF.